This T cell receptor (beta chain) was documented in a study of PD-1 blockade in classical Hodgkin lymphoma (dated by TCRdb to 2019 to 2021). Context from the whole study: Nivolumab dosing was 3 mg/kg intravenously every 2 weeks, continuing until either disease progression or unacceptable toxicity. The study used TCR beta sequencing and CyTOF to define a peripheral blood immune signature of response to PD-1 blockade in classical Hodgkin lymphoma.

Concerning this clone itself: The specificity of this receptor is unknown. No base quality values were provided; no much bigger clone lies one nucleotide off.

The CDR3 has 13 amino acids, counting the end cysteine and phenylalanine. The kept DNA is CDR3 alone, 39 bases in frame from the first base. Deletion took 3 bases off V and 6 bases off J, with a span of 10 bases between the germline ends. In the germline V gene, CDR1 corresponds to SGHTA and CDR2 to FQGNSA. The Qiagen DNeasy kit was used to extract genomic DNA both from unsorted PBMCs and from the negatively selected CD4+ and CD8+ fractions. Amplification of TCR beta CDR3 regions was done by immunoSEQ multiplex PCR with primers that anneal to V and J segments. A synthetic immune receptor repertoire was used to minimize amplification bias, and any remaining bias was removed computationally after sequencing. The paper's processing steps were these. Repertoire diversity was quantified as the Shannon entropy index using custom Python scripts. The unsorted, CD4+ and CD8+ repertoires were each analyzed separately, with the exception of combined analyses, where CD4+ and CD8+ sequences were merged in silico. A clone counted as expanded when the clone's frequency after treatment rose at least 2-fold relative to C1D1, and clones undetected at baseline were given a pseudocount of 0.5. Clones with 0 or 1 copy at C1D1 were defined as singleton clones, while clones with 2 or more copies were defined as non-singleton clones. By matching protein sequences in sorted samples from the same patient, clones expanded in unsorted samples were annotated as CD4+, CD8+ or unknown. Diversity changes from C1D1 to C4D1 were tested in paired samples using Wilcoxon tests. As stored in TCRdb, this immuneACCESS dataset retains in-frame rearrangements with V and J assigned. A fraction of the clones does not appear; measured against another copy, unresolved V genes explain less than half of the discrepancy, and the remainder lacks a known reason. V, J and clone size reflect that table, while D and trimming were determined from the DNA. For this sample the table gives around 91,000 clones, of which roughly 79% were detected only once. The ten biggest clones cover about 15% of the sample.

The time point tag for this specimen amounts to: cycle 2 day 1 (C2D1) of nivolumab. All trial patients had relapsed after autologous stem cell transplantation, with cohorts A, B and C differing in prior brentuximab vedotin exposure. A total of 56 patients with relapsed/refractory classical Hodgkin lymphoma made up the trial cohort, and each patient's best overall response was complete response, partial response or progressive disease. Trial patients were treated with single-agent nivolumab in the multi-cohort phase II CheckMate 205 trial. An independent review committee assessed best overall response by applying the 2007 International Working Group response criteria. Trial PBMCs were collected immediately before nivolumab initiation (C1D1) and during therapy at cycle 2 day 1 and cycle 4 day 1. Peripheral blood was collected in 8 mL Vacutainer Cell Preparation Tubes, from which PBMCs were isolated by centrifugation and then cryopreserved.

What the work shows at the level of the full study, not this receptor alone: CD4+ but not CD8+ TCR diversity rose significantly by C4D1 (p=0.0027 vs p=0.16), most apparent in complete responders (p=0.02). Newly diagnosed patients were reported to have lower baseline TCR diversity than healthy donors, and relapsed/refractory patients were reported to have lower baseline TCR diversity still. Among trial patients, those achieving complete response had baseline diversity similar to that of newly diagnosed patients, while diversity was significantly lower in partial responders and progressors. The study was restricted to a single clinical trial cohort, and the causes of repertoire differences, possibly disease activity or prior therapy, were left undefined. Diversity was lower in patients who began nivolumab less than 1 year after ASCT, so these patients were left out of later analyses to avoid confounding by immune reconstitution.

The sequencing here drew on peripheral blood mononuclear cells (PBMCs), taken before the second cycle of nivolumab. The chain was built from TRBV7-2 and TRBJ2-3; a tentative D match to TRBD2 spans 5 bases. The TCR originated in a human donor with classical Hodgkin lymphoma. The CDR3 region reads CASSFRTGDTQYF. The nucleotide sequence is TGTGCCAGCAGCTTTAGGACTGGGGATACGCAGTATTTT.